The 12 T cell receptor beta chains below all came from one sample that was sequenced in a study of CD8+CD57+ T cells in acquired aplastic anemia. It was genomic DNA that served as the template for profiling TCR beta VDJ and CDR3. Each CDR3 protein gets one entry after TCRdb re-called the reads with MiXCR. The profile shows roughly 93,000 distinct CDR3 sequences, 55% to 80% of them singletons. CD8+CD57+ cell expansion had been shown by flow cytometry in patients chosen for sequencing. Material for sequencing was sorted CD4+, CD8+, or CD8+CD57+ T cells (not recorded which) from PBMCs. These receptors were taken from a human donor with aplastic anemia.

This clonotype has only a few counts. CDR3 loop: CASSLIVYEQYF. The CDR3 DNA reads TGTGCCAGCAGCTTAATTGTGTACGAGCAGTACTTC. The chain combines TRBV7-9 with TRBJ2-7; D uncertain. CDR1 and CDR2 from the germline V gene are SEHNR and FQNEAQ (reference sequence). Between the trimmed V and J ends, which lost 2 bases and 4 bases, there was a span of 6 bases. The CDR3 has 12 amino acids.

The chain joins TRBV20-1 to TRBJ2-7; D might be TRBD2 (7 bases). The CDR3 spans 14 residues. The V gene's germline CDR1 is DFQATT and CDR2 SNEGSKA (reference sequence). V lost 6 bases and J 3 bases, leaving 18 bases between the germline ends. The CDR3 spells CSAQGREKIYEQYF. The CDR3 nucleotides are TGCAGTGCCCAGGGGCGGGAGAAAATCTACGAGCAGTACTTC.

The chain recombines TRBV6-5 with TRBJ1-3; TRBD1 matches at 10 bases. After removal of 2 bases from V and 6 bases from J, the junction contained 1 base not matched to a gene. The CDR3 contains 14 residues. CDR1 and CDR2 from the germline V gene are MNHEY and SVGAGI. This CDR3 is CASSYGTGENTIYF. The CDR3 nucleotides are TGTGCCAGCAGTTACGGGACAGGGGAAAACACCATATATTTT.

This chain joins TRBV20-1 and TRBJ1-5, with D perhaps matching TRBD1 (5 bases). V was shortened by 5 bases and J by 6 bases, with 17 bases between the two germline ends. Germline V CDR1 and CDR2: DFQATT, SNEGSKA (reference sequence). The CDR3 contains 14 residues. The CDR3 loop reads CSAYSPGLLQPQHF. CDR3 bases: TGCAGTGCTTACTCCCCGGGACTACTTCAGCCCCAGCATTTT.

This clonotype was counted a few times. The chain carries TRBV20-1 and TRBJ2-7; D not resolved. V lost 3 bases and J 1 base, leaving 7 bases between the germline ends. The CDR3 sequence is 12 residues long. Germline CDR1 and CDR2: DFQATT and SNEGSKA (reference sequence). The CDR3 loop is CSARPISYEQYF. The CDR3 nucleotides are TGCAGTGCTAGGCCCATATCCTACGAGCAGTACTTC.

This clonotype was counted only a few times. The V gene is TRBV20-1, the J gene TRBJ1-4, with no clear D. The CDR3 consists of 13 residues. The germline V gene has CDR1 DFQATT and CDR2 SNEGSKA (reference sequence). Deletions cut 6 bases from V and 7 bases from J, with 15 bases between. The CDR3 DNA is TGCAGTGCCAGATCTGGGATTACTGAAAAACTGTTTTTT. Translated, it gives CSARSGITEKLFF.

The rearrangement links TRBV2 to TRBJ1-5; D gene uncertain. The CDR3 has 13 amino acids. The germline CDR1 and CDR2 sequences are SNHLY and FYNNEI. Deletions cut 7 bases from V and 0 bases from J, with 7 bases between. Written as DNA, the CDR3 is TGTGCCAGCAATCCTGATAGCAATCAGCCCCAGCATTTT. Its translation is CASNPDSNQPQHF. The full variable domain, in which reference TRBV2 and TRBJ1-5 provide the parts outside the CDR3, is EPEVTQTPSHQVTQMGQEVILRCVPISNHLYFYWYRQILGQKVEFLVSFYNNEISEKSEIFDDQFSVERPDGSNFTLKIRSTKLEDSAMYFCASNPDSNQPQHFGDGTRLSIL.

This clonotype occurred once. The chain has TRBV10-3 and TRBJ2-7; TRBD2 might be the D (7 bases). V dropped 10 bases and J dropped 1 base, with 17 bases sitting between them. The CDR3 is 14 residues long. CDR1 is ENHRY, CDR2 SYGVKD, per germline. The CDR3 here is CATGGRGSSYEQYF. CDR3 bases: TGTGCCACGGGGGGCAGGGGAAGTTCCTACGAGCAGTACTTC.

The chain employs TRBV20-1 and TRBJ2-5; D could derive from TRBD1 or TRBD2 (5 bases each). V lost 5 bases, J lost 2 bases, and 15 bases lay in between. The CDR3 consists of 14 residues. From germline, CDR1 is DFQATT and CDR2 SNEGSKA (reference sequence). CDR3 nucleotides: TGCAGTGCTCGACCGGGGCTATTACAAGAGACCCAGTACTTC. It specifies CSARPGLLQETQYF.

This clonotype was detected many times. DNA for the CDR3: TGTGCCAGCAGTTTGATGCCCTACGAGCAGTACTTC. It is translated as CASSLMPYEQYF. The V call is TRBV12-3 or TRBV12-4, the J call TRBJ2-7; no clear D. The CDR3 is made up of 12 amino acids. Trimming took off 3 bases at V and 2 bases at J, with 5 bases between the two ends.

The chain links TRBV2 to TRBJ1-3; D gene unclear. CDR1 and CDR2 from the germline V gene are SNHLY and FYNNEI. The CDR3 loop spans 15 amino acids. The V gene lost 3 bases and the J gene lost 0 bases, with 9 bases spanning the gap. CDR3 sequence (DNA): TGTGCCAGCAGTGATAAGGGTGCCTCTGGAAACACCATATATTTT. Translated, it gives CASSDKGASGNTIYF.

The chain joins TRBV20-1 to TRBJ2-1; D call uncertain. The CDR3 consists of 14 residues. Deletions cut 3 bases from V and 1 base from J, with 10 bases between. From germline, CDR1 is DFQATT and CDR2 SNEGSKA (reference sequence). The CDR3 DNA follows: TGCAGTGCTAGCGTTGACGGTTCCTACAATGAGCAGTTCTTC. It is translated as CSASVDGSYNEQFF.